A selection of T cell receptor beta chains follows, all from one sample in a study of blood T cell repertoires in COVID-19. The assay was immunoSEQ multiplex PCR, and TCRdb's table has in-frame clones only and misses some. The table includes approximately 150,000 clones, approximately 90% detected once. Specimen: peripheral blood. The origin of the receptors is a woman aged 60-75 years who had recovered from COVID-19. Each CDR3 is given with its conserved first and last residue. The D gene is left open where the match is weak.

D gene: TRBD1; V gene: TRBV2; CDR3 protein: CASNDRGIAKNIQYF
D gene: NA; V gene: TRBV7-9; CDR3 protein: CASSYAGSRGYTEAFF
D gene: TRBD1; V gene: TRBV27; CDR3 protein: CASSDGTGFGSGNTIYF
D gene: TRBD2; V gene: TRBV20-1; CDR3 protein: CSASPSGAAGELFF
D gene: NA; V gene: TRBV28; CDR3 protein: CASRPVSGYGYTF
D gene: TRBD2; V gene: TRBV27; CDR3 protein: CASTERGLNTGELFF
D gene: NA; V gene: TRBV28; CDR3 protein: CASSSPSGVHIYF
D gene: NA; V gene: TRBV20-1; CDR3 protein: CSASPGSTDTQYF
D gene: NA; V gene: TRBV28; CDR3 protein: CASSSPDRYNQPQHF
D gene: TRBD2; V gene: TRBV7-6; CDR3 protein: CASTMTSGGFFSTDTQYF
D gene: NA; V gene: TRBV21-1; CDR3 protein: CASSPGRGVGETQYF
D gene: NA; V gene: TRBV5-6; CDR3 protein: CASSLVALRAGEQYF
D gene: TRBD1; V gene: TRBV5-1; CDR3 protein: CASKQTGTGSYNEQFF
D gene: TRBD1; V gene: TRBV4-3; CDR3 protein: CASRARVRTGVPYEQYF
D gene: NA; V gene: TRBV6-5; CDR3 protein: CASRTRAGANVLTF
D gene: NA; V gene: TRBV9; CDR3 protein: CASSVGTSPSYNEQFF
D gene: TRBD2; V gene: TRBV4-3; CDR3 protein: CASSPKAASGGATDTQYF
D gene: NA; V gene: TRBV4-2; CDR3 protein: CASSQAGIPGQPQHF
D gene: TRBD2; V gene: TRBV10-3; CDR3 protein: CAISGVAGGGEQFF
D gene: TRBD2; V gene: TRBV20-1; CDR3 protein: CSASGGGGLYNEQFF
D gene: TRBD1; V gene: TRBV10-3; CDR3 protein: CAIQPGQGPYNEQFF
D gene: TRBD2; V gene: TRBV24-1; CDR3 protein: CATGTSGTSTDTQYF
D gene: TRBD1; V gene: TRBV28; CDR3 protein: CASSTGGRRDTEAFF
D gene: NA; V gene: TRBV6-2/TRBV6-3; CDR3 protein: CASSYYARGEAFF
D gene: NA; V gene: TRBV12-5; CDR3 protein: CASGLARLDPDTQYF
D gene: NA; V gene: TRBV19; CDR3 protein: CASSPVTGSQPQHF
D gene: TRBD1; V gene: TRBV6-5; CDR3 protein: CASSIPTGGKAFF
D gene: TRBD1; V gene: TRBV5-1; CDR3 protein: CASSLAGTGAGTQYF
D gene: TRBD1; V gene: TRBV28; CDR3 protein: CASSFGTGGDQPQHF
D gene: TRBD2; V gene: TRBV3-1/TRBV3-2; CDR3 protein: CASSLPSGGRTDTQYF
D gene: NA; V gene: TRBV14; CDR3 protein: CASSQGGYRVFTEAFF
D gene: TRBD1; V gene: TRBV5-1; CDR3 protein: CASSLEGSGGTQYF
D gene: TRBD1; V gene: TRBV3-1/TRBV3-2; CDR3 protein: CASSPGTGYEQYF
D gene: NA; V gene: TRBV21-1; CDR3 protein: CASRRTGETGRGNTEAFF
D gene: TRBD1; V gene: TRBV19; CDR3 protein: CASRNRGSTDTQYF
D gene: TRBD1; V gene: TRBV4-1; CDR3 protein: CASSPQEDRLGETQYF
D gene: TRBD2; V gene: TRBV4-1; CDR3 protein: CASSQVGLAVVQTQYF
D gene: NA; V gene: TRBV2; CDR3 protein: CASSWTGLGETQYF
D gene: NA; V gene: TRBV11-2; CDR3 protein: CASSLFIGRANEKLFF
D gene: NA; V gene: TRBV19; CDR3 protein: CASSIRVQANTGELFF
D gene: TRBD1; V gene: TRBV4-1; CDR3 protein: CASSPYLGQGSYTGELFF
D gene: NA; V gene: TRBV5-1; CDR3 protein: CASSLAPPSGSANEKLFF
D gene: TRBD1; V gene: TRBV7-6; CDR3 protein: CASSPTRQGSYEQYF
D gene: NA; V gene: TRBV2; CDR3 protein: CASSVGGEETQYF
D gene: TRBD1; V gene: TRBV4-3; CDR3 protein: CASSQGPQGFNEQFF